This T cell receptor beta chain emerged from a study of T cell responses to AZD1222 COVID-19 vaccine (dated by TCRdb to the early 2020s). Describing the broader study: AZD1222 recipients whose second dose came at about 4 weeks and those whose second dose came at about 12 weeks were combined into one group, since spike-specific TCR depth and breadth did not differ between the two schedules. A total of more than 230 trial participants underwent TCR sequencing, of whom nearly 210 received two doses of AZD1222 and roughly 25 received two doses of the MenACWY control vaccine. Trial participants were enrolled into age subgroups of 18-55, 56-69 and 70-plus years, which contained 148, 28 and 57 TCR-sequenced participants, respectively.

The CDR3 regions of human TCRbeta chains were analyzed by immunosequencing. As for the original processing: TCRs in the repertoires were matched against a reference library of SARS-CoV-2-specific TCRs that had been generated with the MIRA antigen-specificity platform. Breadth meant the fraction of unique TCRs that were SARS-CoV-2-associated, whereas depth meant the fraction of total T cells that were SARS-CoV-2-associated. Using the MIRA data, every spike-specific TCR was mapped to the spike region that the TCR reacted to and assigned to either a CD4 or a CD8 class. Log10-transformed breadth and depth values were compared by one-way ANOVA with Sidak's multiple comparisons tests. What TCRdb holds here is the immuneACCESS table cut down to in-frame rearrangements. Part of the clones is not present; checked against another copy, under half of the missing clones reflect an unresolved V gene, and the others are unexplained. That table furnishes V, J and clone size, whereas the DNA furnished D and trimming. The sample table contains about 67,000 clones; only one count was recorded for around four fifths of them. Of the sample, less than 25% is held by the ten largest clones.

The investigation overall reported the following: Participants were mostly white British, with more females than males. The authors suggested clonal diversity may have been underestimated. The 56-69-year group was small, and its depth increase did not reach significance, likely because of low power. Because no samples from the day 14 peak response were available, repertoires could be characterized only after the peak T cell response. Epitopes outside the regions mutated in the B.1.351 and B.1.1.7 variants were reportedly recognized by nearly half of the unique spike-specific TCRs. After two AZD1222 doses, spike-specific TCR breadth and depth were significantly higher than at day 0 and than in MenACWY recipients. Conclusions about previously exposed vaccinees are limited because only five to seven AZD1222 recipients were SARS-CoV-2 seropositive at baseline. Vaccine-associated CD4 TCRs spanned the whole spike protein, with dominant responses in regions 160-218 and 743-854.

The sample's time point label, decoded: baseline before first vaccination. Vaccinee samples were obtained from the UK trials COV001 and COV002, which included a single-blind randomized controlled phase 2/3 trial of AZD1222 (ChAdOx1 nCoV-19) in healthy adults. For TCRbeta chain sequencing, PBMC samples from trial participants were taken at day 0 and at day 28 after the second dose. Details on this clone: Its recognized antigen is unknown. Qualities for individual bases were not recorded, and no much larger clone is one base off.

Measured from the cysteine to the phenylalanine, the CDR3 is 16 residues long. The retained sequence is limited to the CDR3, 48 bases, with the frame set at the first base. CDR1 SGHRS and CDR2 YFSETQ are derived from the germline V gene. The germline V and J ends show losses of 0 bases and 8 bases respectively, and no gene match explains 10 bases of the junction. The sequence was collected from an adult in good health. This sequence uses TRBV5-1 and TRBJ1-4, with TRBD1 identical over 7 junction bases. The sample in question was peripheral blood, obtained on day 0 of AZD1222 vaccination. The bases read TGCGCCAGCAGCTTGGGGGTAGCAGGGGGAGCCGAAAAACTGTTTTTT. It encodes CASSLGVAGGAEKLFF.